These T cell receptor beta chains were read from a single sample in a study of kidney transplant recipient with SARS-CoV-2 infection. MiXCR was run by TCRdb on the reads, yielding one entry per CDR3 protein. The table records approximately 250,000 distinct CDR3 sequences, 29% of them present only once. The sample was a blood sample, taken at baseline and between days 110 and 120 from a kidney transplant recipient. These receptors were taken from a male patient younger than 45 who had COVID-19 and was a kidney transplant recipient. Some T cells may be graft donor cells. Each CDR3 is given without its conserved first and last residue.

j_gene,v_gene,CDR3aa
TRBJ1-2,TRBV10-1,ASSCNRRSRKTYGYT
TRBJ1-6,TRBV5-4,ASSLAGMTNSPLH
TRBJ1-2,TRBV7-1,ASSFGGHEGKTYGYT
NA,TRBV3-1,AGSPRAPISFSETQY
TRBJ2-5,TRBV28,TSSLSTGLLQETQY
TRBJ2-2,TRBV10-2,ASRDEIAGTGELF
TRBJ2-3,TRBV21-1,ASSSLIATVMQDTQY
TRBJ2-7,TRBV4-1,ASSLRDTTYEQY
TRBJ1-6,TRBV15,ATSDGAQEGSYNSPLH
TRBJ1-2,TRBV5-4,ASRIHVPGKTYGYT
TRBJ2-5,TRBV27,ASSFRRAGETQY
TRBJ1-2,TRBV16,ASSGKTVVRKTYGYT
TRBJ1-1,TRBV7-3,ASSLFPVLNTEAF
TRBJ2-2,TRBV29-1,SVDSGTTGELF
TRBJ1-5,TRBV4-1,ASSRGTDQPQH
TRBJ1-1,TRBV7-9,ASRGQGSMNTEAF
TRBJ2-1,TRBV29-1,SVAGTSGRDIYNEQF
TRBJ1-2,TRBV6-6,ASSEYLGGRKTYGYT
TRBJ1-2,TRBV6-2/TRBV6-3,ASSYDRGRGYT
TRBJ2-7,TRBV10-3,AIKVRDNYEQY
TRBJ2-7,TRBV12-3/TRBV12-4,ASMKGATYEQY
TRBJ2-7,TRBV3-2,ASSQVYEQY
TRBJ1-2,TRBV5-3,ARTRAVVRKTYGYT
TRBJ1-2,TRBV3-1,ASSRGTGGATDYGYT
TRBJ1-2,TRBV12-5,ASGALLLQGKTYGYT
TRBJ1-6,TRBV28,ASSPLSSPLH
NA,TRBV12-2,ASRSARQSYEQY
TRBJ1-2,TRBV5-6,ASWPVNSRKTYGYT
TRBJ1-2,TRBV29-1,SVEDRGRRYGYT
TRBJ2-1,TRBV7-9,ASSLGLTKKYNEQF
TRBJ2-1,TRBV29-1,SVVIHEQF
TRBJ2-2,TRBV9,ASSASTSGGITGELF
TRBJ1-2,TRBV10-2,ASSSFVTSRKTYGHT
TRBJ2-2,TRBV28,ASSFPNTGELF
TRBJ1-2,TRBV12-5,ASDLGPLQGKTYGYT
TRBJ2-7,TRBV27,ASSYGANSYEQY
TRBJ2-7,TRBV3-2,ASGGAHYEQY
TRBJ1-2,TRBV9,ASDRWYSRKTYGYT
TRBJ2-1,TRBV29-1,SRGWRLYNEQF
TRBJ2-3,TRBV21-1,ASRKTLATVMQDTQY
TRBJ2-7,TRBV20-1,SASPLRRGQHEQY
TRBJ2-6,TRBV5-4,ASSQGQGQTGANVLT
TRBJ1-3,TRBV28,ASSLRAGNTIY
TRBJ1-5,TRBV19,ASSLGGSFFSNQPQH
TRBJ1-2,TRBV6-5,ASSYSIGTGQIYGYT
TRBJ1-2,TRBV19,ASSPKGRGGAHGYT
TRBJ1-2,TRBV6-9,ASSEAMPYGETYGYT
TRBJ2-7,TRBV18,ASSPLEGLSEQY
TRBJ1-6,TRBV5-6,ASSRYNSPLH